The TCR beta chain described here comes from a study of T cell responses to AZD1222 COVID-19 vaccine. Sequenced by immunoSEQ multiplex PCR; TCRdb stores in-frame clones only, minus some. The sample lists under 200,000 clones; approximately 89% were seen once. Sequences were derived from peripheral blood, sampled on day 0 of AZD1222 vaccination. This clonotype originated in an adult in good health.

CDR3 amino acids: CASSPSAYNEQFF. The CDR3 DNA reads as TGTGCCAGCTCACCCAGCGCGTACAATGAGCAGTTCTTC. The chain employs TRBV18 and TRBJ2-1; no firm D call. The V end lost 3 bases, the J end lost 4 bases, and 7 bases lay between the germline ends. Germline CDR1 KGHSH, CDR2 LQKENI. This CDR3 has 13 amino acids.